This T cell receptor beta chain appears in the sequencing data of a study of T cell responses to AZD1222 COVID-19 vaccine. In the study overall: It was second doses at about 4 or about 12 weeks that were pooled. General study results and limits: Repertoire sampling was restricted to post-peak T cell response timepoints. Among AZD1222 vaccinees, only five to seven were seropositive at baseline. Donors in the cohort were predominantly white British and more often female, and clonal diversity was possibly underestimated.

Clones were sequenced by immunoSEQ multiplex PCR, and TCRdb holds only the in-frame ones, with some missing. This repertoire shows about 120,000 clones, roughly 89% found once; its top ten account for 5% to 6%. V dropped 5 bases and J dropped 1 base, with 13 bases sitting between them. CDR3 size: 16 residues. Germline loops: CDR1 KGHDR, CDR2 SFDVKD. As to this clone: The antigen remains undetermined.

The rearrangement uses TRBV24-1 and TRBJ2-2, with TRBD2 as a possible D gene (7 bases). The specimen was peripheral blood, collected on day 0 of AZD1222 vaccination. The sequence was collected from an adult in good health. The CDR3 sequence is CATSASGGLNTGELFF. For the CDR3, the DNA is TGTGCCACCAGTGCCTCGGGGGGCTTGAACACCGGGGAGCTGTTTTTT.